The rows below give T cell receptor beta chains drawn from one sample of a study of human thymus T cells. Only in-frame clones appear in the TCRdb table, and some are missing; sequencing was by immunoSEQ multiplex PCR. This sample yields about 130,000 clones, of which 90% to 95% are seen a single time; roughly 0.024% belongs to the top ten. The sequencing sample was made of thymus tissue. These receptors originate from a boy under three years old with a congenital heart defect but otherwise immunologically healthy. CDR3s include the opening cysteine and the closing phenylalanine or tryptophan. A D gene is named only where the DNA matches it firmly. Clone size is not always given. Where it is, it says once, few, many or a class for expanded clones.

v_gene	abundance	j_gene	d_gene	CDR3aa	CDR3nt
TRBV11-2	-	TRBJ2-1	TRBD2	CASSSYKTSGPLQFF	TGTGCCAGCAGCTCCTACAAGACTAGCGGGCCTTTGCAGTTCTTC
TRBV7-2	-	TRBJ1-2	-	CASSLALFLQGTNYGYTF	TGTGCCAGCAGCTTAGCGCTTTTCCTACAGGGCACTAACTATGGCTACACCTTC
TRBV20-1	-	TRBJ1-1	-	CSARSDEAFF	TGCAGTGCTAGATCGGATGAAGCTTTCTTT
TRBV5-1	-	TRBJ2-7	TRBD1	CASSPTGHTEQYF	TGCGCCAGCAGCCCGACAGGGCATACCGAGCAGTACTTC
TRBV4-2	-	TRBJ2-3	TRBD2	CASSHLGLAGGRRGTDTQYF	TGTGCCAGCAGCCATCTCGGACTAGCGGGGGGCCGCCGGGGTACAGATACGCAGTATTTT
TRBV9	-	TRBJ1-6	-	CASSVGQGYSPLHF	TGTGCCAGCAGCGTAGGCCAGGGGTACTCACCCCTCCACTTT
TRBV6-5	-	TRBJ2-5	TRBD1	CASSYSIGDSRETQYF	TGTGCCAGCAGTTACTCGATAGGGGACAGTCGGGAGACCCAGTACTTC
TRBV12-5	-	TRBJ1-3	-	CASGPDLVLSGNTIYF	TGTGCTAGTGGTCCGGACTTAGTTCTCTCTGGAAACACCATATATTTT
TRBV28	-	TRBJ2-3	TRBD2	CASGLAGGPPSTDTQYF	TGTGCCAGCGGCCTAGCGGGGGGTCCCCCCAGCACAGATACGCAGTATTTT
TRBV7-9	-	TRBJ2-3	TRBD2	CASSPRLAGYNTDTQYF	TGTGCCAGCAGCCCCCGACTAGCGGGGTATAACACAGATACGCAGTATTTT
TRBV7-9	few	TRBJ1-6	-	CASSLTGAAVHF	TGTGCCAGCAGCCTAACAGGCGCCGCAGTCCACTTT
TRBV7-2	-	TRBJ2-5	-	CASRPARGRGIETQYF	TGTGCCAGCAGGCCTGCTAGGGGGCGGGGGATCGAGACCCAGTACTTC
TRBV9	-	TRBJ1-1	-	CASSVGWDLRHTEAFF	TGTGCCAGCAGCGTAGGGTGGGATCTGAGGCACACTGAAGCTTTCTTT
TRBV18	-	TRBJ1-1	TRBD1	CASSPSGQDTEAFF	TGTGCCAGCTCACCATCGGGACAGGACACTGAAGCTTTCTTT
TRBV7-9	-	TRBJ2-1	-	CASSPHRSSYNEQFF	TGTGCCAGCAGTCCCCACCGGAGCTCCTACAATGAGCAGTTCTTC
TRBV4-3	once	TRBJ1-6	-	CASSPDPQGLNSPLHF	TGCGCCAGCAGCCCGGACCCGCAGGGCCTGAATTCACCCCTCCACTTT
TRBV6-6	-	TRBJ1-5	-	CASSLGDNQPQHF	TGTGCCAGCAGCCTTGGAGACAATCAGCCCCAGCATTTT
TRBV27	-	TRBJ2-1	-	CASSSGSSYNEQFF	TGTGCCAGCAGCTCGGGTAGCTCCTACAATGAGCAGTTCTTC
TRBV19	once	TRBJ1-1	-	CASSILSAWGTEAFF	TGTGCCAGTAGTATTCTCTCGGCGTGGGGCACTGAAGCTTTCTTT
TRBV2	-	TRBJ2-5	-	CASGSREGAEETQYF	TGTGCCAGCGGGAGTAGGGAAGGGGCGGAGGAGACCCAGTACTTC
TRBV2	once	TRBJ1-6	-	CASSSPLGDSPLHF	TGTGCCAGCAGTTCCCCCCTGGGGGATTCACCCCTCCACTTT
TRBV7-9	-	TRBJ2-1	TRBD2	CASSLGSGGHYNEQFF	TGTGCCAGCAGCTTAGGTAGCGGGGGCCACTACAATGAGCAGTTCTTC
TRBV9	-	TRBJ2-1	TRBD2	CASTLAGGYNEQFF	TGTGCCAGCACCCTAGCGGGGGGGTACAATGAGCAGTTCTTC
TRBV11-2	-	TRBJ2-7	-	CASSLSLAYYEQYF	TGTGCCAGCAGCTTAAGTCTAGCCTACTACGAGCAGTACTTC
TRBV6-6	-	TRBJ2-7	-	CASSYPGLERDEQYF	TGTGCCAGCAGTTATCCCGGACTGGAAAGGGACGAGCAGTACTTC
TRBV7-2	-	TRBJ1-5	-	CASSYKDSNQPQHF	TGTGCCAGCAGCTACAAGGATAGCAATCAGCCCCAGCATTTT
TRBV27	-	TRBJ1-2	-	CASSFHPAGDNYGYTF	TGTGCCAGCAGTTTTCACCCGGCGGGGGACAACTATGGCTACACCTTC
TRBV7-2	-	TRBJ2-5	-	CASSLSLPSVKETQYF	TGTGCCAGCAGCTTATCCCTCCCTTCGGTAAAAGAGACCCAGTACTTC
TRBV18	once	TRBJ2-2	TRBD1	CASSAGTGGTGELFF	TGTGCCAGCTCGGCCGGGACAGGGGGCACCGGGGAGCTGTTTTTT
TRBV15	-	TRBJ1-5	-	CATSRVGGRTNQPQHF	TGTGCCACCAGCAGAGTGGGGGGGCGCACCAATCAGCCCCAGCATTTT
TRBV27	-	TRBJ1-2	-	CASSSRRQYYGYTF	TGTGCCAGCAGTTCCCGACGGCAGTACTATGGCTACACCTTC
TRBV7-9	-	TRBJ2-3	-	CASSLSYGTSTDTQYF	TGTGCCAGCAGCTTAAGCTACGGGACTAGCACAGATACGCAGTATTTT
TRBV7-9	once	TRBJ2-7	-	CASSKGAQTELVSSYEQYF	TGTGCCAGCAGCAAAGGGGCCCAAACAGAGCTTGTTAGCTCCTACGAGCAGTACTTC
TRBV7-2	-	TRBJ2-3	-	CASSLRTDTQYF	TGTGCCAGCAGCTTGAGGACAGATACGCAGTATTTT
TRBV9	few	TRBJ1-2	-	CASSVPGRGSYTF	TGTGCCAGCAGCGTTCCGGGGAGAGGGAGCTACACCTTC
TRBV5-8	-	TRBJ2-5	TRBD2	CASSLGVRLAEETQYF	TGTGCCAGCAGCCTTGGCGTAAGACTAGCCGAGGAGACCCAGTACTTC
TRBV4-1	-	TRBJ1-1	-	CASSQDALGGSTEAFF	TGCGCCAGCAGCCAAGATGCTTTGGGGGGCTCCACTGAAGCTTTCTTT
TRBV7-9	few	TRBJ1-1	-	CASSPDRPIEAFF	TGTGCCAGCAGTCCCGACAGGCCTATTGAAGCTTTCTTT
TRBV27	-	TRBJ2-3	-	CASGRARFSTDTQYF	TGTGCCAGCGGTAGAGCTCGGTTTAGCACAGATACGCAGTATTTT
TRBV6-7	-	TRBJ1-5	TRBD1	CASNSGTGRKPQHF	TGTGCCAGCAACTCCGGGACAGGGAGGAAGCCCCAGCATTTT
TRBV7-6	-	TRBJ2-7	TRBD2	CASSSASGGRDEQYF	TGTGCCAGCAGCTCCGCCTCGGGGGGGCGGGACGAGCAGTACTTC
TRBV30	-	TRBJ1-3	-	CAQQRSTGSSGNTIYF	TGTGCCCAACAGCGGAGTACTGGATCCTCTGGAAACACCATATATTTT
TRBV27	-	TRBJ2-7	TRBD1	CASSPGQGLGEQYF	TGTGCCAGCAGTCCCGGACAGGGGTTAGGGGAGCAGTACTTC
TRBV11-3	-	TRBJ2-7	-	CASSLRGDSHEQYF	TGTGCCAGCAGCTTACGCGGGGACTCCCACGAGCAGTACTTC
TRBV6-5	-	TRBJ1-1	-	CASSYGRGDTEAFF	TGTGCCAGCAGTTACGGTCGAGGGGACACTGAAGCTTTCTTT
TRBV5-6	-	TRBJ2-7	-	CASSRGAYTYEQYF	TGTGCCAGCAGCCGGGGGGCCTACACCTACGAGCAGTACTTC
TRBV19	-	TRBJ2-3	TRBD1	CASSKGTGVADTQYF	TGTGCCAGTAGCAAGGGGACAGGGGTGGCAGATACGCAGTATTTT
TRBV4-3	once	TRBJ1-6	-	CASSQLHRYSPLHF	TGCGCCAGCAGCCAACTACACAGGTATTCACCCCTCCACTTT
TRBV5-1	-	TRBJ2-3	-	CASSSSGTDTQYF	TGCGCCAGCAGCTCTAGCGGCACAGATACGCAGTATTTT
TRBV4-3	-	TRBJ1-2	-	CASSHITVRANYGYTF	TGCGCCAGCAGCCACATAACAGTGAGAGCTAACTATGGCTACACCTTC
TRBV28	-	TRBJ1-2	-	CASSSSQGPDGYTF	TGTGCCAGCAGTTCTTCACAGGGCCCGGACGGCTACACCTTC
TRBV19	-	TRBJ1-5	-	CASRGDYSNQPQHF	TGTGCCAGTAGAGGCGATTATAGCAATCAGCCCCAGCATTTT
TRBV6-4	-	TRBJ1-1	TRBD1	CASSWDSHTEAFF	TGTGCCAGCAGTTGGGACAGCCACACTGAAGCTTTCTTT
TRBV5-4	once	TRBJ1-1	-	CASSLARNTEAFF	TGTGCCAGCAGCTTGGCTCGTAACACTGAAGCTTTCTTT